Listed below are T cell receptor beta chains from one sample, sequenced in a study of blood T cell repertoires in COVID-19. TCRdb's copy holds only in-frame clones and misses some; the assay was immunoSEQ multiplex PCR. The sample lists roughly 160,000 clones, around four fifths seen once, with about 2% in the top ten. Material for sequencing was peripheral blood. The receptor set was obtained from a woman aged 80 or over with acute or convalescent COVID-19. CDR3s include the opening cysteine and the closing phenylalanine or tryptophan. D genes are given only for firm matches. Clone size is stated in some rows and not others, as once, few, many or a class when expanded.

cdr3_nt	cdr3_aa	d_call	clone_size	j_call	v_call
TGTGCCAGCAGCTTAACGGGAGACACTGAAGCTTTCTTT	CASSLTGDTEAFF	.	.	TRBJ1-1	TRBV7-3
TGCAGCGTTGACTCAGGGGGAGATACGCAGTATTTT	CSVDSGGDTQYF	TRBD1	.	TRBJ2-3	TRBV29-1
TGTGCCAGCAGCTTGGGTCGGGCTAGCGGGAGGTTTACAGATACGCAGTATTTT	CASSLGRASGRFTDTQYF	TRBD2	few	TRBJ2-3	TRBV5-4
TGTGCCAGTAGTATAGAGGGGAACAGGGTCGTGGGTCAGCCCCAGCATTTT	CASSIEGNRVVGQPQHF	.	.	TRBJ1-5	TRBV19
TGTGCCAGCGGAAACAAGGGAGACGGGTTCAGATATAGCAATCAGCCCCAGCATTTT	CASGNKGDGFRYSNQPQHF	.	.	TRBJ1-5	TRBV28
TGTGCCAGCAGCGACTCGCTTAACACTGAAGCTTTCTTT	CASSDSLNTEAFF	.	.	TRBJ1-1	TRBV14
TGTGCCAGCAGTTTTCAGGGGGCCAATGAGCAGTTCTTC	CASSFQGANEQFF	TRBD1	.	TRBJ2-1	TRBV6-2/TRBV6-3
TGTGCCAGCAGGGGGGCTGGGGACACTGAAGCTTTCTTT	CASRGAGDTEAFF	.	.	TRBJ1-1	TRBV6-5
TGTGCCAGCAGCTTAGGCCGGGGGGCGTCTGGAAACACCATATATTTT	CASSLGRGASGNTIYF	.	.	TRBJ1-3	TRBV13
TGTGCCAGTTCCGGGACAGGGGGCGGGGGTCAGCCCCAGCATTTT	CASSGTGGGGQPQHF	TRBD1	.	TRBJ1-5	TRBV19